The 8 T cell receptor beta chains below all came from one sample that was sequenced in a study of blood T cell repertoires in COVID-19. Sequencing was performed with immunoSEQ multiplex PCR; in TCRdb, only in-frame clones are kept and a portion is missing. The sample lists a few hundred thousand clones; around nine tenths were seen once. The sequencing input was peripheral blood. These receptors originate from a man younger than 35 with COVID-19, enrolled during active disease.

This chain joins TRBV5-1 and TRBJ2-1; 7 positions match TRBD1. V lost 5 bases, J lost 8 bases, and 7 bases stayed unmatched. The CDR3 is 13 amino acids. Looked up from germline, CDR1 is SGHRS and CDR2 is YFSETQ. The CDR3 DNA reads TGCGCCAGCAGTAGTGACAGGGCCGATGAGCAGTTCTTC. Protein product: CASSSDRADEQFF.

V usage is TRBV24-1 and J usage is TRBJ2-5, with 11 bases lining up with TRBD1. The CDR3 is made up of 13 amino acids. Losses at the gene ends were 9 bases for V and 5 bases for J; bases not matched to a gene: 4. Per germline, CDR1 KGHDR and CDR2 SFDVKD. The CDR3 reads CATRDRGGETQYF. DNA of the CDR3: TGTGCCACCCGGGACAGGGGGGGCGAGACCCAGTACTTC.

The chain uses TRBV19 and TRBJ1-6, with 7 bases lining up with TRBD1. CDR1 and CDR2 from the germline V gene are LNHDA and SQIVND (reference sequence). V lost 4 bases, J lost 9 bases, and 3 bases stayed unmatched. This CDR3 is built from 13 residues. This CDR3 is CASSTNRGSPLHF. CDR3 nucleotide sequence: TGTGCCAGTAGTACCAACAGGGGTTCACCCCTCCACTTT. Complete variable domain (other parts from reference TRBV19 and TRBJ1-6): DGGITQSPKYLFRKEGQNVTLSCEQNLNHDAMYWYRQDPGQGLRLIYYSQIVNDFQKGDIAEGYSVSREKKESFPLTVTSAQKNPTAFYLCASSTNRGSPLHFGNGTRLTVT.

The V and J genes are TRBV19 and TRBJ1-6; perhaps TRBD1 as D (6 bases). The V gene's germline CDR1 is LNHDA and CDR2 SQIVND (reference sequence). The CDR3 runs to 14 residues. V lost 5 bases and J lost 7, with 12 bases in between. The CDR3 bases are TGTGCCAGTAGTCCGGACAGCCGGAATTCACCCCTCCACTTT. This translates into CASSPDSRNSPLHF.

This sequence joins TRBV3-1 (or the pseudogene TRBV3-2) and TRBJ1-1, with D tentatively TRBD1 (6 bases). CDR1 is LGHDT, CDR2 YNNKEL, per germline (reference sequence). This CDR3 is 16 amino acids long. Trimming pared 0 bases from V and 4 bases from J, leaving 15 bases between. The CDR3 region is CASSQDGRGAGTEAFF. CDR3 coding DNA: TGTGCCAGCAGCCAAGACGGGCGGGGGGCTGGCACTGAAGCTTTCTTT.

The chain recombines TRBV7-2 with TRBJ2-6; 9 nucleotides align to TRBD2. Germline V gives CDR1 SGHTA, CDR2 FQGNSA. After removal of 5 bases from V and 0 bases from J, the junction contained 8 bases not matched to a gene. This CDR3 is 18 amino acids long. CDR3 residues: CASSPRLAEASGANVLTF. As DNA, the CDR3 is TGTGCCAGCAGCCCAAGACTAGCGGAAGCCTCTGGGGCCAACGTCCTGACTTTC.

This rearrangement joins TRBV19 to TRBJ2-2, with 10 bases fitting TRBD1. The CDR3 loop spans 16 amino acids. From germline, CDR1 is LNHDA and CDR2 SQIVND (reference sequence). Unmatched junction bases numbered 9, after V lost 4 bases and J lost 7 bases. The CDR3 protein is CASSSSRTGGIGELFF. DNA of the CDR3: TGTGCCAGTAGTAGCTCTAGGACAGGGGGGATCGGGGAGCTGTTTTTT.

The chain has TRBV6-2 or TRBV6-3 and TRBJ1-3; D not resolved. Germline CDR1 and CDR2: MNHEY and SVGEGT. Deletions cut 4 bases from V and 4 bases from J, with 11 bases between. This CDR3 has 14 residues. The CDR3 is CASSWSLHGNTIYF. The CDR3, as DNA: TGTGCCAGCAGTTGGTCACTTCACGGAAACACCATATATTTT.